This T cell receptor (beta chain) originates from a study of blood T cell repertoires in COVID-19 (dated by TCRdb to 2020 to 2022). As for the study more broadly: The collaborator samples originated in the United States, Italy and Spain and spanned the acute and convalescent phases of COVID-19. The prospective study material was composed of cDNA or gDNA derived from T cells, B-cell-depleted T cells, or PBMCs. Subjects who had been exposed to COVID-19, were actively infected with it, or had recovered from it provided the deeply sampled blood TCRbeta repertoires that made up the dataset. A freely available public database, intended as a resource for researchers studying the immune response to SARS-CoV-2, is where the repertoires were released. Samples were obtained from the ongoing ImmuneRACE study (first 160 participants) and from some 1,200 subjects provided by 6 global collaborators. The sample metadata nearly always contained a de-identified subject ID, COVID-19 status, age in years and sex. Where available, HLA class I and class II types were taken from metadata supplied by the sample provider and were not determined by assay-based typing. General conclusions and limits of the study: Clinical and demographic metadata were provided uncurated, with the amount varying by source and participant.

TCRbeta CDR3 regions were amplified from genomic DNA by means of the immunoSEQ Assay, a bias-controlled multiplex PCR. The paper's data handling went like this. The number of nucleated cells in each sample was estimated by amplification of reference gene primers within the assay. To quantify the absolute abundance of each unique TCRbeta CDR3 rearrangement, sequence reads were collapsed and filtered. Productive Simpson clonality was computed per sample as the square root of Simpson's diversity index over productive rearrangements. The source is immuneACCESS, and TCRdb retained only in-frame sequences with V and J called. Part of the clones is not carried over; for the studies checked, unresolved V genes explain less than half of this, and the remainder is unexplained. V, J and clone size are those of that table, while D and trimming were read from the DNA. The table for this sample lists more than 85,000 clones; 85% of them were counted only once. The biggest ten clones account for roughly 40% of the sample.

Collaborating institutions collected whole blood in K2EDTA tubes following their own protocols. Collaborator samples were shipped for TCRbeta analysis as frozen whole blood, isolated PBMCs, or DNA extracted from either sample type. This clone has just one count. Its antigen is unknown. Base qualities are not at hand, and no much larger clone is one base apart. Germline trimming amounts to 4 bases on V and 8 bases on J, with 9 as the count of junction bases outside the gene matches. The CDR3 measures 14 amino acids from cysteine to phenylalanine. Here the CDR3 DNA is all that survives: 42 bases in frame from base 1. From a lookup of the germline V gene, CDR1 and CDR2 are SGHTA and FQGTGA.

The origin of this receptor is a man aged 80 or over with acute or convalescent COVID-19. The sequence joins TRBV7-3 to TRBJ2-3, with TRBD2 identical over 7 junction bases. The source material was peripheral blood. The bases read TGTGCCAGCAGCTCCGGACTAGTTAGTAGTACGCAGTATTTT. It codes for CASSSGLVSSTQYF.